Listed below are T cell receptor beta chains from one sample, sequenced in a study of cytomegalovirus exposure and HLA in healthy donors. The protocol was immunoSEQ multiplex PCR, while the TCRdb copy is restricted to in-frame clones and leaves out a portion. This table has around 60,000 clones, approximately 93% appearing once. Specimen: PBMCs. Every receptor here comes from a man aged 18-30 years in good health and CMV-seropositive. Each CDR3 is given with its conserved first and last residue. The D gene is left open where the match is weak. The size field is filled for only some rows; it gives once, few, many or a size class.

CASSQGDRRNFLSNQPQHF	TGCGCCAGCAGCCAAGGGGACAGGCGAAACTTCCTTAGCAATCAGCCCCAGCATTTT	few	TRBJ1-5	TRBD1	TRBV4-1
CASSPDNSYEQYF	TGTGCCAGCAGCCCGGACAACTCCTACGAGCAGTACTTC	.	TRBJ2-7	.	TRBV28
CSVGQGPEQYF	TGCAGTGTGGGGCAGGGCCCCGAGCAGTACTTC	.	TRBJ2-7	.	TRBV20-1
CASRRQGDTDTQYF	TGTGCCAGCAGGAGACAGGGTGACACAGATACGCAGTATTTT	.	TRBJ2-3	TRBD1	TRBV2
CASRERGGDNEQFF	TGTGCCAGCCGGGAAAGAGGGGGTGACAATGAGCAGTTCTTC	.	TRBJ2-1	.	TRBV2
CSVLNNEQFF	TGCAGCGTTTTAAACAATGAGCAGTTCTTC	.	TRBJ2-1	.	TRBV29-1
CASRSHRGQGPTMNTGELFF	TGTGCCAGCAGATCCCATCGGGGACAGGGCCCAACTATGAACACCGGGGAGCTGTTTTTT	.	TRBJ2-2	TRBD1	TRBV28
CAISPGGQLNQRVYEQYF	TGTGCCATCAGTCCGGGGGGACAACTCAATCAACGGGTTTACGAGCAGTACTTC	.	TRBJ2-7	.	TRBV10-3
CASRGLAGGGTGELFF	TGTGCCAGCAGAGGACTAGCGGGGGGTGGCACCGGGGAGCTGTTTTTT	.	TRBJ2-2	TRBD2	TRBV2
CASSLSRAYEQYF	TGTGCCAGCAGTTTGTCGCGAGCCTACGAGCAGTACTTC	.	TRBJ2-7	.	TRBV27
CASSLAGAFAEQYF	TGTGCCAGCAGTCTAGCGGGGGCCTTCGCCGAGCAGTACTTC	.	TRBJ2-7	TRBD2	TRBV6-6
CAISLRGDTIYF	TGTGCCATCAGCCTCAGGGGCGACACCATATATTTT	.	TRBJ1-3	.	TRBV10-3
CASSSGFEGYGYTF	TGTGCCAGCAGCTCGGGTTTCGAAGGCTATGGCTACACCTTC	.	TRBJ1-2	.	TRBV7-9
CASSQRAGANVLTF	TGCGCCAGCAGCCAAAGAGCAGGGGCCAACGTCCTGACTTTC	.	TRBJ2-6	.	TRBV4-3
CASRRQETQYF	TGTGCAAGTCGCCGTCAAGAGACCCAGTACTTC	.	TRBJ2-5	.	TRBV12-2
CASSPWGGANTEAFF	TGTGCCAGCAGCCCCTGGGGGGGCGCAAACACTGAAGCTTTCTTT	.	TRBJ1-1	.	TRBV13
CASSAGLAEGTDTQYF	TGTGCCAGCAGCGCGGGACTAGCGGAAGGCACAGATACGCAGTATTTT	.	TRBJ2-3	TRBD2	TRBV5-8
CASSRGQVEETQYF	TGCGCCAGCAGCCGGGGACAGGTCGAAGAGACCCAGTACTTC	.	TRBJ2-5	TRBD1	TRBV5-1
CATAQGQGHNQPQHF	TGTGCCACCGCCCAAGGACAGGGGCACAATCAGCCCCAGCATTTT	.	TRBJ1-5	TRBD1	TRBV6-1
CASSEELAGAYEQYF	TGTGCCAGCAGTGAAGAACTAGCGGGGGCCTACGAGCAGTACTTC	.	TRBJ2-7	TRBD2	TRBV6-1
CASSPPRGEQFF	TGTGCCAGCTCACCACCCCGGGGTGAGCAGTTCTTC	.	TRBJ2-1	.	TRBV18
CASSQDQQANEKLFF	TGTGCCAGCAGCCAAGATCAACAGGCTAATGAAAAACTGTTTTTT	.	TRBJ1-4	.	TRBV4-2
CASSTQGETMNTEAFF	TGCGCCAGCAGCACCCAGGGGGAGACAATGAACACTGAAGCTTTCTTT	once	TRBJ1-1	TRBD1	TRBV5-1
CASSLEGTQYF	TGTGCCAGCAGCCTGGAGGGTACGCAGTATTTT	.	TRBJ2-3	.	TRBV2
CASSPREGSGGYTEAFF	TGTGCCAGCTCACCAAGGGAGGGCTCGGGGGGTTACACTGAAGCTTTCTTT	.	TRBJ1-1	.	TRBV18
CASSLVIQGNTEAFF	TGTGCCAGCAGCTTGGTGATACAGGGCAACACTGAAGCTTTCTTT	.	TRBJ1-1	.	TRBV5-6
CASRSQGLDTEAFF	TGTGCCAGCAGATCCCAGGGACTCGACACTGAAGCTTTCTTT	.	TRBJ1-1	.	TRBV28
CASSFDSKPTYGYTF	TGTGCCAGCAGTTTTGACTCGAAGCCTACCTATGGCTACACCTTC	once	TRBJ1-2	.	TRBV6-5
CSVESAGRWYNEQFF	TGCAGCGTTGAAAGTGCCGGGAGGTGGTACAATGAGCAGTTCTTC	.	TRBJ2-1	TRBD2	TRBV29-1
CASTKLAGTISYEQYF	TGCGCCAGCACCAAGCTAGCGGGGACCATATCCTACGAGCAGTACTTC	once	TRBJ2-7	TRBD2	TRBV10-1
CASSLDGLAGAYNEQFF	TGTGCCAGCAGCTTGGATGGACTAGCGGGGGCCTACAATGAGCAGTTCTTC	.	TRBJ2-1	TRBD2	TRBV7-9
CASSIGLAGTGELFF	TGTGCCAGCAGCATCGGACTAGCGGGCACCGGGGAGCTGTTTTTT	once	TRBJ2-2	TRBD2	TRBV7-9
CASSLRMGTGIYEQYF	TGTGCCAGCAGCTTGAGGATGGGGACAGGGATATACGAGCAGTACTTC	.	TRBJ2-7	TRBD1	TRBV5-6
CASYTQGARAEAFF	TGTGCCAGCTACACACAGGGGGCCCGGGCTGAAGCTTTCTTT	.	TRBJ1-1	TRBD1	TRBV18
CASSPPRGTFTDTQYF	TGTGCCAGCAGTCCGCCTCGGGGGACTTTCACAGATACGCAGTATTTT	.	TRBJ2-3	.	TRBV5-6
CASSKGTIGETQYF	TGTGCCAGCAGCAAAGGGACTATCGGGGAGACCCAGTACTTC	.	TRBJ2-5	TRBD2	TRBV7-2
CATSITGFSTEAFF	TGTGCCACCAGCATCACAGGGTTTTCGACTGAAGCTTTCTTT	.	TRBJ1-1	.	TRBV15
CASSIGGGGNQPQHF	TGTGCCAGTAGTATCGGGGGAGGGGGCAATCAGCCCCAGCATTTT	.	TRBJ1-5	.	TRBV19
CASKMTGVLGGYTF	TGTGCCAGCAAAATGACAGGGGTATTGGGCGGCTACACCTTC	few	TRBJ1-2	TRBD1	TRBV6-5
CASSLHGDRVEKLFF	TGTGCCAGCAGCCTACACGGGGACAGGGTTGAAAAACTGTTTTTT	.	TRBJ1-4	TRBD1	TRBV7-2
CASSLVGWEQRDGYTF	TGTGCCAGCAGCTTGGTCGGCTGGGAGCAACGGGATGGCTACACCTTC	.	TRBJ1-2	.	TRBV5-4
CAWSVQTSGETQYF	TGTGCCTGGAGTGTACAAACTTCGGGGGAGACCCAGTACTTC	.	TRBJ2-5	.	TRBV30
CASSLADGSGNEQFF	TGTGCCAGCAGCTTGGCCGATGGCTCTGGCAATGAGCAGTTCTTC	.	TRBJ2-1	.	TRBV5-4
CASSRYQETQYF	TGTGCCAGCAGCCGGTACCAAGAGACCCAGTACTTC	.	TRBJ2-5	.	TRBV7-2
CASSADRPENYGYTF	TGTGCCAGCAGTGCGGACAGGCCGGAAAACTATGGCTACACCTTC	once	TRBJ1-2	TRBD1	TRBV25-1
CASSVRTGGTDTQYF	TGTGCCAGCAGCGTAAGGACAGGGGGGACAGATACGCAGTATTTT	.	TRBJ2-3	TRBD1	TRBV7-9
CASSIPGRREYF	TGTGCCAGCAGTATCCCGGGGAGGAGGGAGTACTTC	once	TRBJ2-7	.	TRBV28
CASSDTRNQPQHF	TGTGCCAGCAGTGACACTCGCAATCAGCCCCAGCATTTT	.	TRBJ1-5	.	TRBV7-2
CASSLSGSYEQYF	TGTGCCAGCAGCTTATCAGGGTCCTACGAGCAGTACTTC	.	TRBJ2-7	.	TRBV11-3
CASSFGQGNTEAFF	TGTGCCAGCAGCTTCGGGCAGGGGAACACTGAAGCTTTCTTT	.	TRBJ1-1	.	TRBV7-9
CASSRPTSVNEQYF	TGTGCCAGCAGCCGCCCGACTAGCGTAAACGAGCAGTACTTC	.	TRBJ2-7	TRBD2	TRBV5-6
CASSLAVGTSGNEQYF	TGTGCCAGCAGCTTAGCGGTGGGGACTAGCGGGAACGAGCAGTACTTC	.	TRBJ2-7	TRBD2	TRBV7-8
CVLGGLTDTQYF	TGTGTCCTGGGAGGCCTCACAGATACGCAGTATTTT	.	TRBJ2-3	.	TRBV5-6
CASSLALTGAGGNTGELFF	TGTGCCAGCAGCTTAGCCCTGACAGGGGCCGGGGGGAACACCGGGGAGCTGTTTTTT	.	TRBJ2-2	TRBD1	TRBV11-3
CASSLRGQNTEAFF	TGTGCCAGCAGCTTGAGGGGACAGAACACTGAAGCTTTCTTT	.	TRBJ1-1	.	TRBV5-4
CASSLIQGSTYGYTF	TGTGCCAGCAGCTTAATACAGGGCTCCACCTATGGCTACACCTTC	.	TRBJ1-2	.	TRBV7-2
CASGLVSRTGDTTGELFF	TGTGCTAGTGGTTTGGTATCCAGGACAGGGGACACCACCGGGGAGCTGTTTTTT	.	TRBJ2-2	TRBD1	TRBV12-5
CASSQDRGYYNEQFF	TGTGCCAGCAGCCAAGACAGGGGTTACTACAATGAGCAGTTCTTC	.	TRBJ2-1	.	TRBV14
CASGPRGRYNEQFF	TGTGCCAGCGGTCCCAGAGGGCGGTACAATGAGCAGTTCTTC	.	TRBJ2-1	.	TRBV28
CASSNLFRETQYF	TGCGCCAGCAGCAATTTGTTTCGAGAGACCCAGTACTTC	.	TRBJ2-5	.	TRBV5-1